A selection of T cell receptor beta chains follows, all from one sample in a study of metastatic and nonmetastatic thyroid tumors. TCRdb re-called the PCR reads via MiXCR. Among about 92,000 clones, around 14% were seen once, and the ten largest hold 3.6%. The material sequenced was blood. The receptors here all came from a female donor with papillary thyroid cancer or a benign thyroid nodule (not recorded which). Some clones in this sample may be carry-over from other donors' samples. CDR3s include the opening cysteine and the closing phenylalanine or tryptophan. The D gene is left open where the match is weak. A row's size may be missing; if present it is once, few, many or a size class.

v_gene	j_gene	d_gene	abundance	CDR3nt	CDR3aa
TRBV4-2	TRBJ1-2	NA	many	TGTGCCAGCAGCCAAGATTGTCAGCTACGGTTTGGCTACACCTTC	CASSQDCQLRFGYTF
TRBV11-2	TRBJ2-5	NA	few	TGTGCCAGCAGTTACTCCCAGGGGCCGCAAGAAGAGACCCAGTACTTC	CASSYSQGPQEETQYF
TRBV20-1	TRBJ2-1	TRBD2	NA	TGCAGTGCTATACTGATAGCGGGGGGGCCGGTTGAGCAGTTCTTC	CSAILIAGGPVEQFF
TRBV15	TRBJ2-7	NA	NA	TGTGCCACCAGCAGGGACAAGGGACACTCCTACGAGCAGTACTTC	CATSRDKGHSYEQYF
TRBV28	TRBJ1-2	NA	medium-sized	TGTGCCAGCAGTTTATACAGAAACTATGGCTACACCTTC	CASSLYRNYGYTF
TRBV7-3	TRBJ2-3	NA	many	TGTGCCAGCAGCTTAAGTCGGTTAGATACGCAGTATTTT	CASSLSRLDTQYF
TRBV20-1	TRBJ1-5	TRBD1	many	TGCAGTGCTAGACCAGGGACAGTCGATCAGCCCCAGCATTTT	CSARPGTVDQPQHF
TRBV11-2	TRBJ2-3	NA	many	TGTGCCAGCAGCTTTCTCGCTAGCACAGATACGCAGTATTTT	CASSFLASTDTQYF
TRBV28	TRBJ2-6	TRBD1	many	TGTGCCAGCAGTAGACAGGGTACGGGGGCCAACGTCCTGACTTTC	CASSRQGTGANVLTF
TRBV5-1	TRBJ2-3	TRBD1	NA	TGCGCCAGCAGCTTGGGCACGGGACAGGCCCTGAGAAGCACAGATACGCAGTATTTT	CASSLGTGQALRSTDTQYF
TRBV6-1	TRBJ2-7	TRBD2	many	TGTGCCAGCAGCCGGGGACTAGCGGGGCGGGCCGAGCAGTACTTC	CASSRGLAGRAEQYF
TRBV24-1	TRBJ2-2	NA	few	TGTGCCACCAGTGACATCGGACAGACTAACACCGGTGAGCTGTTTTTT	CATSDIGQTNTGELFF
TRBV6-1	TRBJ1-2	NA	many	TGTGCCAGCAGAGTGAACCCCTATGGCTACACCTTC	CASRVNPYGYTF
TRBV28	TRBJ1-6	NA	NA	TGTGCCATCGGGCGGTGGGCGAGCTCCTCACCCCTCCACTTT	CAIGRWASSSPLHF
TRBV10-3	TRBJ1-1	TRBD1	NA	TGTGCCATCAGTGAGTCTTGGGGGGACAGGGAAGCTTTCTTT	CAISESWGDREAFF
TRBV20-1	TRBJ2-2	TRBD2	many	TGCAGTGCCGTCCCGGGACTAGCGGGGGGGAATATGGCCGGGGAGCTGTTTTTT	CSAVPGLAGGNMAGELFF
TRBV29-1	TRBJ1-2	TRBD1	NA	TGCAGCGTTGGTCATGGAGGGGGCGATGGCTACACCTTC	CSVGHGGGDGYTF
TRBV6-5	TRBJ1-6	NA	many	TGTGCCAGCAGTTACGACCCTCGAGGTAATTCACCCCTCCACTTT	CASSYDPRGNSPLHF
TRBV18	TRBJ2-4	TRBD1	many	TGTGCCAGCTCACTTCGGGACAGGGTATTGAGAAACATTCAGTACTTC	CASSLRDRVLRNIQYF
TRBV6-2/TRBV6-3	TRBJ2-7	NA	NA	TGTGCCAGCAGACCTATGGGCTTGGGTTCGCCGCGACAGGAGGCCTGCGAGCAGTACTTC	CASRPMGLGSPRQEACEQYF
TRBV24-1	TRBJ1-2	NA	many	TGTGCCACCAGTGACGATACAGGGAACTATGGCTACACCTTC	CATSDDTGNYGYTF
TRBV5-4	TRBJ2-7	TRBD1	NA	TGTGCCAGCAGCTTGGGGACAGGGGAGACCTACGAGCAGTACTTC	CASSLGTGETYEQYF
TRBV30	TRBJ2-5	NA	many	TGTGCCTGGAGTGTGGGAAGGGGAGAGACCCAGTACTTC	CAWSVGRGETQYF
TRBV28	TRBJ1-5	NA	NA	TGTGCCAGAAGTCCCGGGACCTCGCTTAATAAGCCCCAGCATTTT	CARSPGTSLNKPQHF
TRBV28	TRBJ2-7	NA	many	TGTGCCAGCAGTTTAGGGACAAGCTCCTACGAGCAGTACTTC	CASSLGTSSYEQYF
TRBV27	TRBJ1-5	NA	many	TGTGCCAGCAGTTTATTAGGGGGGGCCCAGCCCCAGCATTTT	CASSLLGGAQPQHF
TRBV9	TRBJ2-3	TRBD2	many	TGTGCCAGCAGCGTAGCCCAGGGAGGGACAGATACGCAGTATTTT	CASSVAQGGTDTQYF
TRBV5-1	TRBJ1-3	NA	many	TGCGCCAGCAGCCCGGAGGCCCACTCTGGAAACACCATATATTTT	CASSPEAHSGNTIYF